The sequence of this T cell receptor (beta chain) was determined in a study of blood T cells in healthy people across ages. About the study: Using template switching, researchers captured about one barcoded beta molecule for each two T cells.

A second PCR, run for roughly 7 to 12 cycles, used a sample-barcoded 5' primer plus a J-beta primer mix. TCRdb redid the calling of the 5' RACE reads with MiXCR, one entry per CDR3 protein. The sample records 750,000 to 950,000 distinct CDR3 sequences, more than 25% being singletons. V lost 0 bases and J lost 1, with 12 bases in between. CDR3 size: 16 residues. CDR1 is DFQATT, CDR2 SNEGSKA, per germline (reference sequence). This clonotype was detected a few times. This sample also appeared in a second study, on T cells of mothers and their children. That source notes: In each mother, TCR beta CDR3 reads exceeded 9 million; in each child, they numbered several million.

The specimen sequenced was blood. The chain couples TRBV20-1 to TRBJ2-2, with D uncertain. The source is a boy younger than 18 in good health. The DNA of the CDR3 is TGCAGTGCTAGAGATATGGGCTTAGGGAACACCGGGGAGCTGTTTTTT. Its protein product is CSARDMGLGNTGELFF.